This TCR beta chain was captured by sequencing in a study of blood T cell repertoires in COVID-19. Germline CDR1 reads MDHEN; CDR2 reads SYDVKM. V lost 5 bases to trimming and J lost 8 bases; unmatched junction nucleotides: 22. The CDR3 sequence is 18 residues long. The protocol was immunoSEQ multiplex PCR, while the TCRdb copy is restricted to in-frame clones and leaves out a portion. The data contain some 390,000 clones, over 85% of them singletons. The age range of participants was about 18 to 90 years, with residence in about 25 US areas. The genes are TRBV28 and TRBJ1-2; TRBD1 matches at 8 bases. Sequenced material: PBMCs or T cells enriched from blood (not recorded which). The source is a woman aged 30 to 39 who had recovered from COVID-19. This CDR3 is CASSPSPISVGTGRGYTF. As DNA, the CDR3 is TGTGCCAGCAGTCCGTCACCTATTTCCGTCGGGACAGGTCGGGGCTACACCTTC.